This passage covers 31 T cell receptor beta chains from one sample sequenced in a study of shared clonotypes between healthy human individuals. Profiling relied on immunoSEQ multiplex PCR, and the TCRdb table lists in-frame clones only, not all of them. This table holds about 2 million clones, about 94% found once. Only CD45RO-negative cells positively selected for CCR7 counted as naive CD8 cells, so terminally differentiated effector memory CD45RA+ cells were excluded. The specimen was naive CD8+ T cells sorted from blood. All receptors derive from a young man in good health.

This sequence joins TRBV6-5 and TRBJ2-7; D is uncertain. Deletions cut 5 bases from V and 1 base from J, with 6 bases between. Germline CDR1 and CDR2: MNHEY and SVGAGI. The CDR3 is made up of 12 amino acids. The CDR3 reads CASSVSSYEQYF. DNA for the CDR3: TGTGCCAGCAGTGTAAGTTCCTACGAGCAGTACTTC.

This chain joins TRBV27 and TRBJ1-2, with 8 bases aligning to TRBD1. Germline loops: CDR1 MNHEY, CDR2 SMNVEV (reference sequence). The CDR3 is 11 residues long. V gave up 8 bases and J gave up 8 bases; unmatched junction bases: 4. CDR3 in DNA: TGTGCCAGCGGGACAGGTAAAGGCTACACCTTC. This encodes CASGTGKGYTF.

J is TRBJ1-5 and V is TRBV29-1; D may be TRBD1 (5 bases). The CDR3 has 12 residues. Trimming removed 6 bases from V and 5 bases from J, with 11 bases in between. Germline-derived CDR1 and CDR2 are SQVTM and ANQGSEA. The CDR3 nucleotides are TGCAGCGTCGTCCAGGGATATCAGCCCCAGCATTTT. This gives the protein CSVVQGYQPQHF.

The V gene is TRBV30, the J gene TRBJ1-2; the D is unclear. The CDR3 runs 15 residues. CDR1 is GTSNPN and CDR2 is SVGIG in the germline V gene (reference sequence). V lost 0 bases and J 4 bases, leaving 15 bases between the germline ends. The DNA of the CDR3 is TGTGCCTGGAGTGTACTGGAGGGAGCGAGCTATGGCTACACCTTC. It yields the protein CAWSVLEGASYGYTF.

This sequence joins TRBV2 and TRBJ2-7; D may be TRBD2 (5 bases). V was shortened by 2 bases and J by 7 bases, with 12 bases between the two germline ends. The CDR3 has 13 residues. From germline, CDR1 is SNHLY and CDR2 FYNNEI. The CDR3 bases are TGTGCCAGCAGTGAAAGGGCAGCGGAGGAGCAGTACTTC. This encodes CASSERAAEEQYF. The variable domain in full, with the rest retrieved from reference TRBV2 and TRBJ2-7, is EPEVTQTPSHQVTQMGQEVILRCVPISNHLYFYWYRQILGQKVEFLVSFYNNEISEKSEIFDDQFSVERPDGSNFTLKIRSTKLEDSAMYFCASSERAAEEQYFGPGTRLTVT.

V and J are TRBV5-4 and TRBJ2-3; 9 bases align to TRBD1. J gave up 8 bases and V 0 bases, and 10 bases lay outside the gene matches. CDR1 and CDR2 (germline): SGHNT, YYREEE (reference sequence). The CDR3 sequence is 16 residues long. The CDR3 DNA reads TGTGCCAGCAGCTTGGACAGGGGGCCCTTGCTAGGTACGCAGTATTTT. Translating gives CASSLDRGPLLGTQYF.

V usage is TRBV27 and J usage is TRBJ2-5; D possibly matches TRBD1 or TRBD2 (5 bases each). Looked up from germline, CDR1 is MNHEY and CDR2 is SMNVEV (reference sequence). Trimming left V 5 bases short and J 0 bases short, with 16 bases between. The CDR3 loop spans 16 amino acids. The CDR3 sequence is CASSPGYEGNQETQYF. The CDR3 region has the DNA TGTGCCAGCAGTCCTGGGTATGAGGGGAACCAAGAGACCCAGTACTTC.

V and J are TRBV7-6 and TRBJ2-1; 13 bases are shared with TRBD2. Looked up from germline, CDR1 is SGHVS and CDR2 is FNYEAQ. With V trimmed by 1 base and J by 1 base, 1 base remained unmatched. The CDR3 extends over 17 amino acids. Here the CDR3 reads CASSLGGLAGSYNEQFF. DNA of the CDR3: TGTGCCAGCAGCTTAGGGGGACTAGCGGGATCCTACAATGAGCAGTTCTTC.

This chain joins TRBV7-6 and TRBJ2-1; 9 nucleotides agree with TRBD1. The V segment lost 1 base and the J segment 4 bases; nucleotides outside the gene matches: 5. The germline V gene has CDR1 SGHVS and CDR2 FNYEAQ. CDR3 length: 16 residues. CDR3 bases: TGTGCCAGCAGCTTAGAACAGGGGGCAAGGTACAATGAGCAGTTCTTC. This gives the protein CASSLEQGARYNEQFF.

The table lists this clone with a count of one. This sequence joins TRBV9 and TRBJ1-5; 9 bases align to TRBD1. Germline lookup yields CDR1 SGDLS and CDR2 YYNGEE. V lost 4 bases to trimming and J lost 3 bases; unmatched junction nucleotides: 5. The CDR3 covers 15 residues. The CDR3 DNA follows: TGTGCCAGCAGCACCGGGACAGGGAACAATCAGCCCCAGCATTTT. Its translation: CASSTGTGNNQPQHF.

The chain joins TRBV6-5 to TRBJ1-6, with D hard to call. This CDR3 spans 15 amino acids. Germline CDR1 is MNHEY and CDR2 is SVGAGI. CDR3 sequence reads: CAARAISLSDSPLHF. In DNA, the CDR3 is TGTGCAGCAAGGGCGATTTCGTTAAGTGATTCACCCCTCCACTTT.

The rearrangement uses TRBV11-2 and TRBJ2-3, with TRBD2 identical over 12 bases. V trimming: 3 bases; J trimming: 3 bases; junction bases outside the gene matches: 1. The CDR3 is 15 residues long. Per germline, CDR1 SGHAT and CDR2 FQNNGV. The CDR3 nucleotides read TGTGCCAGCAGCTTCGGACTAGCGGGGACAGATACGCAGTATTTT. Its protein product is CASSFGLAGTDTQYF. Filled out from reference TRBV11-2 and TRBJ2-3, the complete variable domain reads EAGVAQSPRYKIIEKRQSVAFWCNPISGHATLYWYQQILGQGPKLLIQFQNNGVVDDSQLPKDRFSAERLKGVDSTLKIQPAKLEDSAVYLCASSFGLAGTDTQYFGPGTRLTVL.

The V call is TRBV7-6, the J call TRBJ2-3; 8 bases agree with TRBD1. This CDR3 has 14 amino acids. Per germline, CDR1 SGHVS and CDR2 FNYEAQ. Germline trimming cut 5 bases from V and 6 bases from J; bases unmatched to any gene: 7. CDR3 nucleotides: TGTGCCAGCAGCGACGGACAGGGTTTGGATACGCAGTATTTT. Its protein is CASSDGQGLDTQYF. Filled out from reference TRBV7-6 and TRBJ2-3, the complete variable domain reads GAGVSQSPRYKVTKRGQDVALRCDPISGHVSLYWYRQALGQGPEFLTYFNYEAQQDKSGLPNDRFSAERPEGSISTLTIQRTEQRDSAMYRCASSDGQGLDTQYFGPGTRLTVL.

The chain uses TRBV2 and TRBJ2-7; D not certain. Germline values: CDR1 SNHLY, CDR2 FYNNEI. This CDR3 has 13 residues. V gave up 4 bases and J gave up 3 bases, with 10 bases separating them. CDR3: CASSVHWGYEQYF. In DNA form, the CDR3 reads TGTGCCAGCAGTGTTCATTGGGGCTACGAGCAGTACTTC.

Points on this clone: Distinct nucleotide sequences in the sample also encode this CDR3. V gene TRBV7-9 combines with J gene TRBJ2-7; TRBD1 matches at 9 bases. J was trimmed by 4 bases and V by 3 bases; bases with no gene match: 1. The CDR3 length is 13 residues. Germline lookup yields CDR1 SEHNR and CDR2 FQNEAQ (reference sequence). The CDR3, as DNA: TGTGCCAGCAGCTTGGACAGGGGTTACGAGCAGTACTTC. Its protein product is CASSLDRGYEQYF.

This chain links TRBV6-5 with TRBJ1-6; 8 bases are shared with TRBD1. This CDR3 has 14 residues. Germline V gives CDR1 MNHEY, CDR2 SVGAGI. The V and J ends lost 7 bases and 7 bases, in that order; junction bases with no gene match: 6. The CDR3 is CASTWDRLNSPLHF. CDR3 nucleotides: TGTGCCAGCACGTGGGACAGGCTAAATTCACCCCTCCACTTT.

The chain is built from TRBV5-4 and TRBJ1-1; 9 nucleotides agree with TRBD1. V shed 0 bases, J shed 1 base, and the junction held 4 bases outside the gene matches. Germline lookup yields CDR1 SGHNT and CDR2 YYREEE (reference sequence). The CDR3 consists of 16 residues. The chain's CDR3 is CASSLGPGQGNTEAFF. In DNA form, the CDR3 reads TGTGCCAGCAGCTTGGGGCCGGGACAGGGGAACACTGAAGCTTTCTTT. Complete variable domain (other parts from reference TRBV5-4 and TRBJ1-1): ETGVTQSPTHLIKTRGQQVTLRCSSQSGHNTVSWYQQALGQGPQFIFQYYREEENGRGNFPPRFSGLQFPNYSSELNVNALELDDSALYLCASSLGPGQGNTEAFFGQGTRLTVV.

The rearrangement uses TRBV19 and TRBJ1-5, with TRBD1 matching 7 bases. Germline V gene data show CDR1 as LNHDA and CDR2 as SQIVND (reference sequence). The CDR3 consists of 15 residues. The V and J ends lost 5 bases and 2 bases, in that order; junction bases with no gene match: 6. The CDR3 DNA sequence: TGTGCCAGTAGTCCCTCAGGGGGTCGCAATCAGCCCCAGCATTTT. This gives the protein CASSPSGGRNQPQHF. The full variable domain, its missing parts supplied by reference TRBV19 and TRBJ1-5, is DGGITQSPKYLFRKEGQNVTLSCEQNLNHDAMYWYRQDPGQGLRLIYYSQIVNDFQKGDIAEGYSVSREKKESFPLTVTSAQKNPTAFYLCASSPSGGRNQPQHFGDGTRLSIL.

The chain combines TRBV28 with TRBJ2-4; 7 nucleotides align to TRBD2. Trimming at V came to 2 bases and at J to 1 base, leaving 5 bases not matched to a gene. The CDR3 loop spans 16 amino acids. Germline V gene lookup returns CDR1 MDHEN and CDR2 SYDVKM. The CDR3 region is CASSLGEGLAKNIQYF. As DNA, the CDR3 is TGTGCCAGCAGTTTAGGGGAGGGGTTGGCCAAAAACATTCAGTACTTC.

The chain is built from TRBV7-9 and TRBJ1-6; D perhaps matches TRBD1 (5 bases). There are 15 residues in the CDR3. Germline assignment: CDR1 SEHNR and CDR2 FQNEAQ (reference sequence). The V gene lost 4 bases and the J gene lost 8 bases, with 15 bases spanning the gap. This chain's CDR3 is CASSSLGGGYSPLHF. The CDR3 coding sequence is TGTGCCAGCAGCTCGCTGGGGGGGGGTTATTCACCCCTCCACTTT.

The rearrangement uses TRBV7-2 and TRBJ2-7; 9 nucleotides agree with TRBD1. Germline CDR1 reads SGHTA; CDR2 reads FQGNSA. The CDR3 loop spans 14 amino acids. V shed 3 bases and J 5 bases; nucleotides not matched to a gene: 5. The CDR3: CASSFSGTGNEQYF. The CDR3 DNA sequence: TGTGCCAGCAGCTTCTCCGGGACAGGGAACGAGCAGTACTTC. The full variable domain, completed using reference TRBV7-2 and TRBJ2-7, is GAGVSQSPSNKVTEKGKDVELRCDPISGHTALYWYRQSLGQGLEFLIYFQGNSAPDKSGLPSDRFSAERTGGSVSTLTIQRTQQEDSAVYLCASSFSGTGNEQYFGPGTRLTVT.

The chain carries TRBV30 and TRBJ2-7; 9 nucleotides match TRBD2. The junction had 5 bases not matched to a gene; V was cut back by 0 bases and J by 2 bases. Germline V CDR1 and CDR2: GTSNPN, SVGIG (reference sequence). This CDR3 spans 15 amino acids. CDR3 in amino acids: CAWSVTSGSPYEQYF. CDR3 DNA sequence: TGTGCCTGGAGTGTAACTAGCGGGTCCCCCTACGAGCAGTACTTC. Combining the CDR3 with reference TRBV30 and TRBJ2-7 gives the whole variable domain SQTIHQWPATLVQPVGSPLSLECTVEGTSNPNLYWYRQAAGRGLQLLFYSVGIGQISSEVPQNLSASRPQDRQFILSSKKLLLSDSGFYLCAWSVTSGSPYEQYFGPGTRLTVT.

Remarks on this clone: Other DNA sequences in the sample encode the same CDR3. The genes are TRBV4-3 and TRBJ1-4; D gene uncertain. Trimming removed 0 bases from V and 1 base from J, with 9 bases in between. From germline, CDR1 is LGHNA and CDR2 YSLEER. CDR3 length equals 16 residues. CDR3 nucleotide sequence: TGCGCCAGCAGCCAAGATGGGGAGGGAACTAATGAAAAACTGTTTTTT. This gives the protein CASSQDGEGTNEKLFF.

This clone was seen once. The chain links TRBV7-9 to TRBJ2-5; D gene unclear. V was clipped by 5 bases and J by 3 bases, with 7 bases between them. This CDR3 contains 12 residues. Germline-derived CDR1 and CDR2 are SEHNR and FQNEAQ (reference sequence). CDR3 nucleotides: TGTGCCAGCAGCCCGCACGAAGAGACCCAGTACTTC. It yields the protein CASSPHEETQYF.

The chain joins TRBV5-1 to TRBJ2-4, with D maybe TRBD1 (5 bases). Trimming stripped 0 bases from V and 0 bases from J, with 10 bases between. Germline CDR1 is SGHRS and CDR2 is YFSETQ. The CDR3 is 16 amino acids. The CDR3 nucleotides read TGCGCCAGCAGCTTGGGACAGCTCCTAGCCAAAAACATTCAGTACTTC. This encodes CASSLGQLLAKNIQYF.

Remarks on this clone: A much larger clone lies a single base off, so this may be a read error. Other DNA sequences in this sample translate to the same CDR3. The CDR3 spells CASSLGDQPQHF. The CDR3 nucleotides read TGTGCCAGCAGCCTAGGGGATCAGCCCCAGCATTTT. The chain links TRBV5-6 to TRBJ1-5, with D possibly matching TRBD1 (5 bases). With 4 bases removed from V and 5 bases from J, the gap between germline ends came to 7 bases. CDR3 length: 12 residues. Germline CDR1 reads SGHDT; CDR2 reads YYEEEE.

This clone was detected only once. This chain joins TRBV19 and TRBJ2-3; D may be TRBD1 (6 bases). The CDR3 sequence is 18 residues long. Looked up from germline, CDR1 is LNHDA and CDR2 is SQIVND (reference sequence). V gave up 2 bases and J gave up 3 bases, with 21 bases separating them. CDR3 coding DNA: TGTGCCAGTAGTATAAACCCCCAGGCTATGAGGGGGACAGATACGCAGTATTTT. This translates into CASSINPQAMRGTDTQYF. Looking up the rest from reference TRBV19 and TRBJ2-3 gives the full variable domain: DGGITQSPKYLFRKEGQNVTLSCEQNLNHDAMYWYRQDPGQGLRLIYYSQIVNDFQKGDIAEGYSVSREKKESFPLTVTSAQKNPTAFYLCASSINPQAMRGTDTQYFGPGTRLTVL.

CDR3 region: CASSEGGGGNEQFF. CDR3 sequence (DNA): TGTGCCAGCAGTGAAGGAGGAGGTGGAAATGAGCAGTTCTTC. J is TRBJ2-1 and V is TRBV2; D is possibly TRBD2 (5 bases). The CDR3 extends over 14 amino acids. V lost 1 base and J lost 7, with 11 bases in between. The germline V gene encodes CDR1 SNHLY and CDR2 FYNNEI.

The CDR3 protein is CASSQGQETSNYGYTF. The CDR3 bases are TGTGCCAGTAGTCAGGGACAGGAGACTTCTAACTATGGCTACACCTTC. This rearrangement joins TRBV19 to TRBJ1-2; TRBD1 aligns across 8 bases. V shed 5 bases, J shed 0 bases, and the junction held 8 bases outside the gene matches. The CDR3 consists of 16 residues. The germline gives CDR1 LNHDA, CDR2 SQIVND (reference sequence).

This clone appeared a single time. The chain's CDR3 is CAWSVSGGWTEAFF. CDR3 sequence (DNA): TGTGCCTGGAGTGTATCTGGGGGCTGGACTGAAGCTTTCTTT. V usage is TRBV30 and J usage is TRBJ1-1; D may be TRBD1 (6 bases). With 0 bases removed from V and 5 bases from J, the gap between germline ends came to 13 bases. CDR1 GTSNPN and CDR2 SVGIG come from the germline V gene (reference sequence). The CDR3 extends over 14 amino acids.

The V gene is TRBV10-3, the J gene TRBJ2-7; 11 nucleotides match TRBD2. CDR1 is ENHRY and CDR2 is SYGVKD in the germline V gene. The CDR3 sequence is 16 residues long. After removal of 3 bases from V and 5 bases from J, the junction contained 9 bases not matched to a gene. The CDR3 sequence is CAISEKETSGVHEQYF. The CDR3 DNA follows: TGTGCCATCAGTGAAAAGGAGACTAGCGGGGTACACGAGCAGTACTTC.